This T cell receptor (beta chain) was identified during a study of response to subunit inactivated influenza vaccine. Whole-study results and caveats: The authors put forward the suggestion that each seasonal influenza vaccination may bring in only a limited number of new T cells.

TCRdb re-analysed the RT-PCR reads in MiXCR, keeping a single row per CDR3 protein. Of more than 700,000 distinct CDR3 sequences in the sample, about 20% were seen once. The V gene's germline CDR1 is DFQATT and CDR2 SNEGSKA (reference sequence). The CDR3 sequence is 15 residues long. The V end was cut by 0 bases, the J end by 2 bases, with 14 bases between. This clonotype was observed a few times. The antigen is not known. The TCR was taken from a man between 45 and 60 years old who received an inactivated influenza vaccine. Sequenced here: PBMCs from blood, sampled more than 4 days after vaccination. This sequence joins TRBV20-1 and TRBJ2-7; weak D call: TRBD2 (5 bases). The CDR3 loop is CSARDHTGMTYEQYF. The CDR3 nucleotides are TGCAGTGCTAGAGATCACACGGGAATGACCTACGAGCAGTACTTC.